These T cell receptor beta chains were read from a single sample in a study of blood T cells in healthy people across ages. TCRdb recomputed calls from the 5' RACE reads with MiXCR, one row per CDR3 protein. Seen here are fewer than 900,000 distinct CDR3 sequences, around 36% observed once, and the top ten hold about an eighth. Sequencing was done on a sample of blood. The receptors shown here come from a young man in good health. Both conserved end residues are part of each CDR3. Fields, in order: D gene, J gene, V gene, CDR3 protein. D genes are given only for firm matches.

D: TRBD1; J: TRBJ1-1; V: TRBV2; CDR3: CASSTDRANTEAFF
D: TRBD1; J: TRBJ1-4; V: TRBV18; CDR3: CASSPSGQRTSNEKLFF
D: -; J: TRBJ1-2; V: TRBV6-5; CDR3: CASRRTDVYGYTF
D: -; J: TRBJ2-3; V: TRBV3-1; CDR3: CASSQDAGIDTQYF
D: TRBD2; J: TRBJ2-1; V: TRBV5-1; CDR3: CASGSGGGNEQFF
D: -; J: TRBJ1-1; V: TRBV3-1; CDR3: CASSQGGSTEAFF
D: -; J: TRBJ2-7; V: TRBV14; CDR3: CASSQDQVPYEQYF
D: -; J: TRBJ2-1; V: TRBV2; CDR3: CLSSTGAGYNEQFF
D: -; J: TRBJ1-5; V: TRBV6-5; CDR3: CASSKGFSQPQHF
D: TRBD1; J: TRBJ1-2; V: TRBV7-8; CDR3: CASSSFGTGGARGYTF